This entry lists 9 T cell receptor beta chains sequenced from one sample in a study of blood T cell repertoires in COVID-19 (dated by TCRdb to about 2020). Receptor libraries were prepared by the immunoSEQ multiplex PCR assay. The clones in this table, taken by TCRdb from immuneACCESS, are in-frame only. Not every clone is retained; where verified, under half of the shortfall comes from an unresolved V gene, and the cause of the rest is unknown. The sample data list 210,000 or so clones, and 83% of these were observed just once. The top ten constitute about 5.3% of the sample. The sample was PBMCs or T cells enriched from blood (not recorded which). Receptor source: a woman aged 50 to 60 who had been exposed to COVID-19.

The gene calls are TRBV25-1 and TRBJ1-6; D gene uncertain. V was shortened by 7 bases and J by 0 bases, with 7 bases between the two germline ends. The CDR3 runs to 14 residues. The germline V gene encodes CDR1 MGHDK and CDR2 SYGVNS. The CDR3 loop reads CASKRSSYNSPLHF. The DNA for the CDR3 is TGTGCCAGCAAAAGGAGCTCCTATAATTCACCCCTCCACTTT.

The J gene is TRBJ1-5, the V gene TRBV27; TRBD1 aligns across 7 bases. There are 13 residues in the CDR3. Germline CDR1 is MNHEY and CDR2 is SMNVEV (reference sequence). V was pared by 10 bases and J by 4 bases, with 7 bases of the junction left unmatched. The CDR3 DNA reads TGTGCCACCGGACAGGCTCCTAATCAGCCCCAGCATTTT. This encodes CATGQAPNQPQHF.

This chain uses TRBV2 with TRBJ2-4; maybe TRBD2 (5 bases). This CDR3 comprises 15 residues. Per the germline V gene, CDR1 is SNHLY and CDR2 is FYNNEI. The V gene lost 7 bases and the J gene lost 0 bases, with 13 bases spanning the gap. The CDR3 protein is CASNPAVLAKNIQYF. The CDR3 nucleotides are TGTGCCAGCAACCCAGCGGTACTAGCCAAAAACATTCAGTACTTC.

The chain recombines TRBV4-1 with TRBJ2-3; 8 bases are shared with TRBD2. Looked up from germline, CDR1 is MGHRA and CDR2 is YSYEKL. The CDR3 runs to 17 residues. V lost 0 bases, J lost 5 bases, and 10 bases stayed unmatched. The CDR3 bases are TGCGCCAGCAGCCAAGACGGACGGGGGGGCCAGGGAGATACGCAGTATTTT. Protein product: CASSQDGRGGQGDTQYF.

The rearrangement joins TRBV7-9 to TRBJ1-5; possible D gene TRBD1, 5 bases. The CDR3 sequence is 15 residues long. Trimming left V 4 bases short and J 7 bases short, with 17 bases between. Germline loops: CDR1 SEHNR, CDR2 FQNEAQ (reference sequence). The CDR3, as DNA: TGTGCCAGCAGCTCTCAGGGTGCCCCGAAGCAGCCCCAGCATTTT. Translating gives CASSSQGAPKQPQHF. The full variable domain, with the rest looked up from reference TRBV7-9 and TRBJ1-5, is DTGVSQNPRHKITKRGQNVTFRCDPISEHNRLYWYRQTLGQGPEFLTYFQNEAQLEKSRLLSDRFSAERPKGSFSTLEIQRTEQGDSAMYLCASSSQGAPKQPQHFGDGTRLSIL.

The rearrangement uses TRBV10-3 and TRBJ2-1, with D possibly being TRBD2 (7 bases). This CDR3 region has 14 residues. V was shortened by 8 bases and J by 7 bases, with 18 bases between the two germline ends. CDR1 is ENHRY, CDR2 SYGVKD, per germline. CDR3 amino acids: CAIGQSGGQNEQFF. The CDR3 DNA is TGTGCCATCGGCCAATCGGGGGGCCAGAATGAGCAGTTCTTC.

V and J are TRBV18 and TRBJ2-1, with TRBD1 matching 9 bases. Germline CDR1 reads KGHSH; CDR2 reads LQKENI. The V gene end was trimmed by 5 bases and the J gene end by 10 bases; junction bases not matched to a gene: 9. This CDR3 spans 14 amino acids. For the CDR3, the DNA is TGTGCCAGCTCAGTTCGGGACAGGGTATGGGAGCAGTTCTTC. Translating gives CASSVRDRVWEQFF.

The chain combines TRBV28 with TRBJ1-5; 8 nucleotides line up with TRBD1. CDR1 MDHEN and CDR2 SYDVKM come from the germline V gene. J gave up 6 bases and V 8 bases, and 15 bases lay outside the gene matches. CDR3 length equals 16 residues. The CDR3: CASLSLRQGRIQPQHF. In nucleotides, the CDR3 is TGTGCCAGCCTTAGCTTACGACAGGGGAGAATTCAGCCCCAGCATTTT.

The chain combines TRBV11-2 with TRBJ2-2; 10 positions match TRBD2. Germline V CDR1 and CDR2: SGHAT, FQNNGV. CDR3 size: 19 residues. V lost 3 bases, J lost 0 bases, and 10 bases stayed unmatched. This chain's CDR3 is CASSFPASGGGSNTGELFF. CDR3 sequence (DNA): TGTGCCAGCAGCTTCCCGGCGAGCGGGGGGGGTTCGAACACCGGGGAGCTGTTTTTT.